This entry describes one T cell receptor (beta chain). Its antigen is unknown. No clone much larger than this one lies a single base away; base qualities are absent. The immunoSEQ Assay, a bias-controlled multiplex PCR, was used to amplify TCRbeta CDR3 regions from genomic DNA. From the authors' description of their analysis: Within the assay, amplification of reference gene primers was used to estimate how many nucleated cells each sample contained. To quantify the absolute abundance of each unique TCRbeta CDR3 rearrangement, sequence reads were collapsed and filtered. For each sample, productive Simpson clonality was calculated by taking the square root of Simpson's diversity index across productive rearrangements. TCRdb mirrors the immuneACCESS table, restricted to in-frame sequences. Some clones are absent from its copies; in checked studies, under half trace to an unresolved V gene, and the reason for the others is unknown. That table gives V, J and clone size, and the DNA gave D and trimming. This sample has roughly 100,000 clones in its table, and 87% of those were observed once. Of the sample, 2.5% to 3.5% falls within the top ten clones.

This specimen belongs to a study of blood T cell repertoires in COVID-19 (dated by TCRdb to 2019 to 2021). For the study in its entirety: Samples covering the acute and convalescent phases of COVID-19 were provided by collaborators in the United States, Italy and Spain. The material from the prospective study consisted of cDNA or gDNA derived from T cells, B-cell-depleted T cells, or PBMCs. The dataset comprised deeply sampled blood TCRbeta repertoires from subjects exposed to, actively infected with, or recovered from COVID-19. Nearly every sample came with metadata listing a de-identified subject ID, COVID-19 status, age in years and sex. Samples were obtained from the ongoing ImmuneRACE study (first 160 participants) and from 950 to 1,500 subjects provided by 6 global collaborators. Where available, HLA class I and class II types were obtained from metadata supplied by the sample provider rather than from assay-based typing. The repertoires were released in a freely available public database intended as a resource for research on the immune response to SARS-CoV-2.

Collaborating institutions collected whole blood in K2EDTA tubes following their own protocols. For TCRbeta analysis, collaborator samples were shipped as frozen whole blood, as isolated PBMCs, or as DNA extracted from either sample type. The CDR3 numbers 13 residues from cysteine through phenylalanine. The retained sequence is limited to the CDR3, 39 bases, with the frame set at the first base. Per the germline V gene, SGHDT is the CDR1 and YYEEEE is the CDR2. Cut back by 4 bases and 8 bases, the V and J ends lie 15 bases apart. General study outcomes and caveats: The quantity of clinical and demographic metadata differed by source and by participant and was supplied without curation.

The sequenced material came from peripheral blood. This TCR derives from a man between 45 and 60 years old in a cohort sampled during active COVID-19. Recombination joined TRBV5-6 with TRBJ1-2, with TRBD1 as a weak D call on 5 bases. The DNA reads as follows: TGTGCCAGCAGCGTCGGCGGGGCATGGGGCTACACCTTC. Protein translation: CASSVGGAWGYTF.